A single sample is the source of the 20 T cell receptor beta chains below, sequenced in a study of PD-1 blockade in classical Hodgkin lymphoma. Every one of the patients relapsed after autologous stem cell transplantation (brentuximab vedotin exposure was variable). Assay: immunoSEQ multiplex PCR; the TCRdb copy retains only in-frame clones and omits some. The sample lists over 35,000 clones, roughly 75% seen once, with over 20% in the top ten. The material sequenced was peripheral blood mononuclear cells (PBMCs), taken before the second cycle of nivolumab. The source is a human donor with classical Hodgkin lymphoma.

The CDR3 loop reads CASSLWMGYEQYF. The CDR3 nucleotides read TGTGCCAGCAGCCTCTGGATGGGCTACGAGCAGTACTTC. The chain links TRBV14 to TRBJ2-7; D is unclear. This CDR3 contains 13 residues. V dropped 4 bases and J dropped 3 bases, with 10 bases sitting between them. Germline CDR1 SGHDN, CDR2 FVKESK.

CDR3 DNA sequence: TGCAGTGGGACGGCGAACACTGAAGCTTTCTTT. Its protein is CSGTANTEAFF. This chain joins TRBV29-1 and TRBJ1-1; tentatively, D is TRBD1 (5 bases). The CDR3 is made up of 11 amino acids. Germline V gene sequence: CDR1 SQVTM, CDR2 ANQGSEA.

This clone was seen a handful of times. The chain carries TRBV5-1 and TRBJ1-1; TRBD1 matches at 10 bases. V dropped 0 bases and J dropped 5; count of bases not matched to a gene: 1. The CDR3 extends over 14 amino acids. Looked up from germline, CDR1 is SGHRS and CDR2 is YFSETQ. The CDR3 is CASSLGDRGTEAFF. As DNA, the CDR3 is TGCGCCAGCAGCTTGGGGGACAGGGGTACTGAAGCTTTCTTT.

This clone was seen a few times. This CDR3 is CASSSGGGLAASYEQYF. Here the CDR3 DNA reads TGCGCCAGCAGCTCCGGGGGGGGACTAGCGGCCTCCTACGAGCAGTACTTC. This chain connects TRBV5-1 to TRBJ2-7, with 11 bases that match TRBD2. V dropped 3 bases and J dropped 0; count of bases not matched to a gene: 8. The CDR3 covers 17 residues. Germline loops: CDR1 SGHRS, CDR2 YFSETQ.

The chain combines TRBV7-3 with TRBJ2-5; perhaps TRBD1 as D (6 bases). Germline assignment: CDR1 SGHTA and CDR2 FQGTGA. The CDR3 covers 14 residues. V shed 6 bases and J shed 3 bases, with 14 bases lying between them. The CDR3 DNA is TGTGCCAGCAGTCAGGGGCGAGGTAAAGAGACCCAGTACTTC. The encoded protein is CASSQGRGKETQYF.

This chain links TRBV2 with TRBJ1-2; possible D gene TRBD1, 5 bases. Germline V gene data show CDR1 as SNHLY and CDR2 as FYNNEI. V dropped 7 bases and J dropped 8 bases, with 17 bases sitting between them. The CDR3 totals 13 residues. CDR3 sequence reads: CASTLDTYRGYTF. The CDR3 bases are TGTGCCAGCACCCTGGACACTTATAGAGGCTACACCTTC.

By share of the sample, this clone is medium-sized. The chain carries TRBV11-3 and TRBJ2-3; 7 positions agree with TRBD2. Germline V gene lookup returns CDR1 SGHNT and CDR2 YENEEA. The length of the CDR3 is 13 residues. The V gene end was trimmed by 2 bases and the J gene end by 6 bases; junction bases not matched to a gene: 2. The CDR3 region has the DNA TGTGCCAGCAGCTTACAGGGAGGGGATACGCAGTATTTT. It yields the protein CASSLQGGDTQYF.

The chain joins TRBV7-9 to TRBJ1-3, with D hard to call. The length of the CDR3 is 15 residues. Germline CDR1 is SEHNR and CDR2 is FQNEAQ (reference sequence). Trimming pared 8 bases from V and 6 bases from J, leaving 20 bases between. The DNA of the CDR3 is TGTGCCAGCCAGTTTGGTGTAGGAAGTGAAAACACCATATATTTT. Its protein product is CASQFGVGSENTIYF. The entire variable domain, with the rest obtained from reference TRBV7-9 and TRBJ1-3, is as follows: DTGVSQNPRHKITKRGQNVTFRCDPISEHNRLYWYRQTLGQGPEFLTYFQNEAQLEKSRLLSDRFSAERPKGSFSTLEIQRTEQGDSAMYLCASQFGVGSENTIYFGEGSWLTVV.

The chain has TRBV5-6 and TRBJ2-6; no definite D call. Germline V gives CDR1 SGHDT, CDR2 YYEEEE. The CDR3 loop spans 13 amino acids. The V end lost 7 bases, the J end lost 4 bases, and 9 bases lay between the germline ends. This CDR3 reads CASSSEGANVLTF. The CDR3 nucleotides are TGTGCCAGCTCCTCGGAAGGGGCCAACGTCCTGACTTTC.

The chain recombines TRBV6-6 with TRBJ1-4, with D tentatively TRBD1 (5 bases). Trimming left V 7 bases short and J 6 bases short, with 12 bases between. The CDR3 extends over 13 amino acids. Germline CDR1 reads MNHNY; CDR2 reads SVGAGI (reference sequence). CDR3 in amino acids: CASKTEGYEKLFF. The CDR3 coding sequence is TGTGCCAGCAAGACCGAGGGGTATGAAAAACTGTTTTTT.

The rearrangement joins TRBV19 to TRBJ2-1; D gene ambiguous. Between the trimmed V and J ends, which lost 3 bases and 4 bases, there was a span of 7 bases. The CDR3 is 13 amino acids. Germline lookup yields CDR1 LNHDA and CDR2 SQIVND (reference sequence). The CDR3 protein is CASSMVAYNEQFF. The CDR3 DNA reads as TGTGCCAGTAGTATGGTAGCATACAATGAGCAGTTCTTC.

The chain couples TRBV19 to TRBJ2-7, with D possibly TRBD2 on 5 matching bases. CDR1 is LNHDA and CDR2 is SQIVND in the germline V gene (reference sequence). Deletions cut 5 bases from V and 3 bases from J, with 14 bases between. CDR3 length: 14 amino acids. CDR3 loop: CASSRPGISYEQYF. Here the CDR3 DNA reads TGTGCCAGTAGTCGCCCCGGGATCAGCTACGAGCAGTACTTC.

Written as DNA, the CDR3 is TGTGCCAGCTCCCGAGACAGGGAGAGGGAGCAGTACTTC. It codes for CASSRDREREQYF. The chain has TRBV7-6 and TRBJ2-7; 7 bases fit TRBD1. This CDR3 region has 13 residues. V lost 8 bases to trimming and J lost 7 bases; unmatched junction nucleotides: 11. CDR1 and CDR2 (germline): SGHVS, FNYEAQ.

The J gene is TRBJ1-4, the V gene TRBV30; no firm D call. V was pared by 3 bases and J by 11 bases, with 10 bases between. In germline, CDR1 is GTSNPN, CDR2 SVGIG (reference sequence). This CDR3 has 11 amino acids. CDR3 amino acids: CAWRLGWKLFF. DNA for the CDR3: TGTGCCTGGAGGCTCGGTTGGAAACTGTTTTTT. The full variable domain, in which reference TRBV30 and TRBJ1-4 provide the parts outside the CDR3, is SQTIHQWPATLVQPVGSPLSLECTVEGTSNPNLYWYRQAAGRGLQLLFYSVGIGQISSEVPQNLSASRPQDRQFILSSKKLLLSDSGFYLCAWRLGWKLFFGSGTQLSVL.

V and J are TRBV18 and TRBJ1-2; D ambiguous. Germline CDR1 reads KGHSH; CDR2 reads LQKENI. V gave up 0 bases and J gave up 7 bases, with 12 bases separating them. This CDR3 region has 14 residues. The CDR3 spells CASSPPSAGSGYTF. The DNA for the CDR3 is TGTGCCAGCTCACCACCGTCGGCAGGATCTGGCTACACCTTC.

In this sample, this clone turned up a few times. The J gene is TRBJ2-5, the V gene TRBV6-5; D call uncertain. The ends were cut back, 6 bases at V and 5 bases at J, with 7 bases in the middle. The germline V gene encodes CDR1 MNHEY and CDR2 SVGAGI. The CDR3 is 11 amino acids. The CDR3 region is CASRQSETQYF. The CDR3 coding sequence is TGTGCCAGCAGACAGAGTGAGACCCAGTACTTC.

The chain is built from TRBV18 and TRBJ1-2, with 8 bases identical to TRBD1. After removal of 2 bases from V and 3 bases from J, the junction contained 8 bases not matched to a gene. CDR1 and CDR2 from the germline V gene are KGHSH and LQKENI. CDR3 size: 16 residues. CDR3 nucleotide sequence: TGTGCCAGCTCACCAAGCCTGGGACAGGTATACTATGGCTACACCTTC. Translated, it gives CASSPSLGQVYYGYTF.

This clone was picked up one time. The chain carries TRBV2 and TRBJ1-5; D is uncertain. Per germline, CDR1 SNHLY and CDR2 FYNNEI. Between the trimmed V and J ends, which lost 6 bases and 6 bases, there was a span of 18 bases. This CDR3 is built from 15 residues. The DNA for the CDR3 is TGTGCCAGCAGGGCCTCTTCTGGGTTGAGTCAGCCCCAGCATTTT. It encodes CASRASSGLSQPQHF.

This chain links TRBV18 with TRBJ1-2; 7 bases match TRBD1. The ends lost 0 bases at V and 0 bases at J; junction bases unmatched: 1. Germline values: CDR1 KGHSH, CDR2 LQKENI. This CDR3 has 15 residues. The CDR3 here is CASSPPGQSNYGYTF. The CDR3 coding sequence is TGTGCCAGCTCACCACCGGGACAGTCTAACTATGGCTACACCTTC.

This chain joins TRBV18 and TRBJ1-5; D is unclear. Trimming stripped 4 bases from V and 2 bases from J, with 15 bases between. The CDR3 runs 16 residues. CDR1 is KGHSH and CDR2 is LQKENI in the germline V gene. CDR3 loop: CASSRTRAQGNQPQHF. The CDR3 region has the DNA TGTGCCAGCTCACGTACCCGGGCCCAAGGCAATCAGCCCCAGCATTTT. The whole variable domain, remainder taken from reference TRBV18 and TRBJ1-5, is NAGVMQNPRHLVRRRGQEARLRCSPMKGHSHVYWYRQLPEEGLKFMVYLQKENIIDESGMPKERFSAEFPKEGPSILRIQQVVRGDSAAYFCASSRTRAQGNQPQHFGDGTRLSIL.